Shown below are 6 T cell receptor beta chains from a single sample sequenced in a study of T-cell reconstitution after alpha-beta-depleted transplantation in children. Unique molecular identifiers were incorporated when the TCRbeta library was constructed. One entry per CDR3 protein results from TCRdb running MiXCR on the PCR reads. The sample yields just over 950,000 distinct CDR3 sequences, roughly 29% seen once. The sample consisted of PBMCs, mostly from graft donor cells, taken 360 days after TCRalphabeta/CD19-depleted stem cell transplant. The receptors were gathered from a boy in the first two years of life who had a stem cell transplant for SCID, so the T cells may come from the graft donor.

The V gene is TRBV28, the J gene TRBJ2-2; TRBD1 might be the D (6 bases). The V end was cut by 5 bases, the J end by 2 bases, with 15 bases between. CDR3 length: 16 amino acids. Germline-derived CDR1 and CDR2 are MDHEN and SYDVKM. CDR3 amino acids: CASSNSGTSNTGELFF. CDR3 DNA: TGTGCCAGCAGTAATTCCGGGACATCTAACACCGGGGAGCTGTTTTTT.

The chain uses TRBV4-1 and TRBJ1-1; D might be TRBD1 (6 bases). Trimming removed 1 base at V and 4 bases at J, with 19 bases between. CDR3 length: 17 amino acids. Per the germline V gene, CDR1 is MGHRA and CDR2 is YSYEKL. The CDR3 coding sequence is TGCGCCAGCAGCCAAGGCCCACAGGGAGGAAAGATCACTGAAGCTTTCTTT. Translating gives CASSQGPQGGKITEAFF.

V and J are TRBV15 and TRBJ1-2; a weak D match, TRBD1 (5 bases). V shed 6 bases and J shed 4 bases, with 12 bases lying between them. CDR3 length equals 13 residues. Germline V gene sequence: CDR1 LNHNV, CDR2 YYDKDF (reference sequence). CDR3 sequence reads: CATRDGGVYGYTF. The CDR3, as DNA: TGTGCCACCAGGGATGGAGGGGTCTATGGCTACACCTTC.

The table lists this clonotype with a few counts. The rearrangement joins TRBV7-9 to TRBJ1-2; possibly TRBD1 for D (5 bases). Looked up from germline, CDR1 is SEHNR and CDR2 is FQNEAQ (reference sequence). V was clipped by 0 bases and J by 6 bases, with 8 bases between them. The CDR3 spans 13 residues. Here the CDR3 reads CASSLAGGDGYTF. DNA for the CDR3: TGTGCCAGCAGCTTAGCCGGAGGGGATGGCTACACCTTC.

The chain carries TRBV9 and TRBJ1-6; no clear D. Per germline, CDR1 SGDLS and CDR2 YYNGEE. This CDR3 spans 16 amino acids. V lost 3 bases and J 9 bases, leaving 19 bases between the germline ends. The CDR3 protein is CASSEDVFYLGSPLHF. The CDR3 bases are TGTGCCAGCAGCGAGGACGTATTCTATCTGGGTTCACCCCTCCACTTT.

This sequence joins TRBV2 and TRBJ2-5; the D gene is possibly TRBD2 (5 bases). The CDR3 spans 16 residues. From germline, CDR1 is SNHLY and CDR2 FYNNEI. Trimming cost V 0 bases and J 0 bases, with 11 bases left between them. CDR3 DNA: TGTGCCAGCAGTGAAGCGCTTCGCGGGTACCAAGAGACCCAGTACTTC. Translation: CASSEALRGYQETQYF. Variable domain in full (rest from reference TRBV2 and TRBJ2-5): EPEVTQTPSHQVTQMGQEVILRCVPISNHLYFYWYRQILGQKVEFLVSFYNNEISEKSEIFDDQFSVERPDGSNFTLKIRSTKLEDSAMYFCASSEALRGYQETQYFGPGTRLLVL.